The entry below gives a single T cell receptor (beta chain) sequence along with its context. Its antigen is not identified. The TCR beta CDR3 regions underwent amplification using RNA transcripts as the source. A set of HTBI primers served as the primers for a first-round RT-PCR of the TCR CDR3. TCRdb re-derived calls from the multiplex PCR reads in MiXCR, one entry per CDR3 protein. The table lists some 580,000 distinct CDR3 sequences, roughly 16% of them singletons, with 2.5% to 4% in the top ten. CDR3 length: 13 residues. Germline V CDR1 and CDR2: SEHNR, FQNEAQ (reference sequence). V was trimmed by 6 bases and J by 3 bases, leaving 12 bases between them. This specimen belongs to a study of T cells in Graves' hyperthyroidism and ophthalmopathy. Study-level information: Peripheral blood draws took place at initial diagnosis, ahead of any treatment.

Exclusion followed for patients with uncontrolled infection, other autoimmune disease, pregnancy or lactation. Study findings and constraints: Researchers found most expanded thyroid clonotypes above 0.001 in blood as well.

This TCR derives from a middle-aged woman with Graves' ophthalmopathy. The rearrangement uses TRBV7-9 and TRBJ2-7; a weak D match, TRBD2 (7 bases). Material: blood. The CDR3 is CASRGGGGYEQYF. As DNA, the CDR3 is TGTGCCAGCAGGGGGGGGGGCGGCTACGAGCAGTACTTC.